There are many counts of the clone carrying this T cell receptor beta chain. The antigen is undetermined. Trimming shortened V by 6 bases and J by 1 base, and 8 bases separated the two germline ends. The CDR3 is 13 amino acids. CDR1 and CDR2 (germline): MDHEN, SYDVKM. The data were taken from a study of T-cell memory formation after mild COVID-19. The wider study: TCR clusters showed largely donor specificity.

MiXCR, run by TCRdb on the 5' RACE reads, gives a single entry per CDR3 protein. This sample has 350,000 to 500,000 distinct CDR3 sequences, with about 20% found just once. General study findings and limits: Pre-infection memory held some responding clones, suggesting pre-existing cross-reactive T cells responded. Later expanders leaned CD4+, whereas day 15 to 85 contracting clones were balanced CD4/CD8.

The chain combines TRBV28 with TRBJ2-3; TRBD1 might be the D (5 bases). Sequences were obtained from PBMCs or a T cell subset sorted from them (not recorded which). This sequence originates from a young man who had mild COVID-19 (a few samples of this study predate the infection). Cell type and time point are not known. As DNA, the CDR3 is TGTGCCAGCAGCAGGGATGGCACAGATACGCAGTATTTT. This translates into CASSRDGTDTQYF.